Detailed here is one T cell receptor beta chain. Here immunoSEQ multiplex PCR was the method, and the copy in TCRdb shows in-frame clones only, minus some. The sample includes about 210,000 clones, 89% of them seen just once. This entry belongs to a study of blood T cell repertoires in COVID-19. As for the study in general: In each case, the material was cDNA or gDNA derived from T cells, B-cell-depleted T cells, or PBMCs.

The CDR3 has 16 amino acids. V was shortened by 4 bases and J by 7 bases, with 21 bases between the two germline ends. Germline CDR1 SGHRS, CDR2 YFSETQ. This chain uses TRBV5-1 with TRBJ1-3; D is possibly TRBD1 (5 bases). The source of this sequence is a woman in her thirties or forties with acute or convalescent COVID-19. Sequenced material: peripheral blood. CDR3 sequence reads: CASSVTPKGAGNTIYF. The CDR3 nucleotides read TGCGCCAGCAGCGTGACGCCTAAGGGCGCAGGGAACACCATATATTTT.